What follows are 26 T cell receptor beta chains derived from one specimen sequenced in a study of tumor-infiltrating lymphocytes in oesophageal squamous cell carcinoma. TCRdb redid the calling of the PCR reads with MiXCR, one entry per CDR3 protein. The sample has approximately 13,000 distinct CDR3 sequences, over 50% seen once. The specimen was esophageal tumor tissue. These receptors were obtained from a female donor with esophageal squamous cell carcinoma.

The chain has TRBV28 and TRBJ2-4; perhaps D is TRBD1 or TRBD2 (5 bases each). Judging by the DNA end, TRBJ2-7 fits better; the J call may be wrong. The CDR3 length is 15 residues. Germline lookup yields CDR1 MDHEN and CDR2 SYDVKM. This chain's CDR3 is CASSTEGRWVREQYF. The DNA for the CDR3 is TGTGCCAGCAGTACCGAGGGGCGGTGGGTCCGCGAGCAGTACTTC.

V is TRBV19 and J is TRBJ2-7, with unresolved D. Judging by the DNA end, TRBJ2-1 fits better; the J call may be wrong. CDR3 size: 16 residues. The germline V gene has CDR1 LNHDA and CDR2 SQIVND (reference sequence). CDR3 protein: CASRPRHEVGYNEQFF. Here the CDR3 DNA reads TGTGCCAGTAGACCTAGACACGAAGTGGGGTACAATGAGCAGTTCTTC.

This rearrangement joins TRBV12-3 or TRBV12-4 to TRBJ1-6; 7 nucleotides match TRBD1. With V trimmed by 7 bases and J by 6 bases, 6 bases remained unmatched. The CDR3 sequence is 14 residues long. CDR3: CASTRGGVNSPLHF. The CDR3 DNA follows: TGTGCCAGCACCAGGGGGGGTGTTAATTCACCCCTCCACTTT.

This clonotype is judged large. J is TRBJ2-1 and V is TRBV6-1; tentatively, D is TRBD2 (6 bases). Germline V gene lookup returns CDR1 MNHNS and CDR2 SASEGT. CDR3 length equals 13 residues. The V end was cut by 6 bases, the J end by 0 bases, with 6 bases between. CDR3 in amino acids: CASRTSSYNEQFF. The DNA for the CDR3 is TGTGCCAGCAGGACTAGCTCCTACAATGAGCAGTTCTTC.

The sample holds many counts of this clonotype. The chain has TRBV5-1 and TRBJ2-5, with D possibly matching TRBD1 (5 bases). The J call may not be correct, given that the DNA end is closer to TRBJ2-7. The CDR3 covers 15 residues. The germline V gene encodes CDR1 SGHRS and CDR2 YFSETQ. The CDR3 here is CASSLGLGVTYEQYF. The CDR3 nucleotides are TGCGCCAGCAGCTTGGGGCTAGGGGTTACCTACGAGCAGTACTTC.

The chain recombines TRBV7-9 with TRBJ2-5; D might be TRBD2 (5 bases). Germline V gene data show CDR1 as SEHNR and CDR2 as FQNEAQ (reference sequence). There are 14 residues in the CDR3. The V gene lost 1 base and the J gene lost 5 bases, with 11 bases spanning the gap. CDR3 sequence reads: CASSLDRGSETQYF. DNA of the CDR3: TGTGCCAGCAGCTTAGATCGGGGATCGGAGACCCAGTACTTC.

At least ten counts were recorded for this clonotype. This chain joins TRBV6-1 and TRBJ2-7; D tentatively reads TRBD1 or TRBD2 (5 bases each). Matching the DNA end better, TRBJ2-1 makes the J call doubtful. The CDR3 is 15 residues long. Germline-derived CDR1 and CDR2 are MNHNS and SASEGT. The CDR3 nucleotides are TGTGCCAGCAGTGAATTTGGGGGAATGGGCTACGAGCAGTTCTTC. This codes for CASSEFGGMGYEQFF.

The rearrangement uses TRBV18 and TRBJ2-4; D not certain. The J call may be mistaken, given a closer DNA end match to TRBJ2-7. This CDR3 contains 15 residues. The germline V gene encodes CDR1 KGHSH and CDR2 LQKENI. This CDR3 reads CASSPWARPHYEQYF. DNA of the CDR3: TGTGCCAGCTCACCTTGGGCCCGCCCCCACTACGAGCAGTACTTC.

The rearrangement joins TRBV28 to TRBJ2-5, with D unclear. Trimming took 5 bases from V and 2 from J, leaving 24 bases between them. Germline CDR1 is MDHEN and CDR2 is SYDVKM. The CDR3 covers 18 residues. The CDR3 DNA follows: TGTGCCAGCAGTCCCTTACCCCCGTCCTCCCTCCTACAAGAGACCCAGTACTTC. The encoded protein is CASSPLPPSSLLQETQYF.

This clonotype was counted only a few times. The chain uses TRBV7-2 and TRBJ2-3; D is unclear. The V end was cut by 1 base, the J end by 2 bases, with 10 bases between. There are 15 residues in the CDR3. Germline V gives CDR1 SGHTA, CDR2 FQGNSA. For the CDR3, the DNA is TGTGCCAGCAGCTTAGTGGTAGGCCCCACAGATACGCAGTATTTT. This codes for CASSLVVGPTDTQYF.

Concerning this clonotype: The CDR3 carries no conserved terminal phenylalanine or tryptophan, so it likely arises from a read error. It is unclear where the CDR3 begins or ends on the DNA, so no DNA is shown, and the CDR3 is as TCRdb lists it. The CDR3 region is CASSRGAYGYTFGS. The chain couples TRBV25-1 to TRBJ2-7; the table's D gene call, TRBD2, was not cross checked with the DNA. The CDR3 spans 14 residues, counting both ends. Germline CDR1 MGHDK, CDR2 SYGVNS.

The chain links TRBV7-6 to TRBJ2-4, with TRBD2 identical over 12 bases. The closer fit of TRBJ2-5 to the DNA end suggests the J call may be wrong. This CDR3 comprises 16 residues. Looked up from germline, CDR1 is SGHVS and CDR2 is FNYEAQ. CDR3 sequence: CASRPTSGRLQETQYF. CDR3 DNA sequence: TGTGCCAGCAGACCGACTAGCGGGAGACTTCAAGAGACCCAGTACTTC.

The J gene is TRBJ2-3, the V gene TRBV5-1; 7 nucleotides align to TRBD1. The DNA end is more similar to TRBJ2-7, so the J call may be wrong. This CDR3 spans 15 amino acids. CDR1 is SGHRS and CDR2 is YFSETQ in the germline V gene. The CDR3 loop reads CASSLAFGQDYEQYF. DNA for the CDR3: TGCGCCAGCAGCTTGGCGTTTGGACAGGATTACGAGCAGTACTTC.

The V gene is TRBV10-1, the J gene TRBJ2-3; D is possibly TRBD1 or TRBD2 (5 bases each). The tail of the sequence fits TRBJ2-1 better, so the J call may be wrong. CDR3 size: 15 residues. CDR1 WNHNN and CDR2 SYGVQD come from the germline V gene (reference sequence). This chain's CDR3 is CASRDQGTDSGGQFF. CDR3 DNA: TGCGCCAGCAGGGACCAAGGGACGGACTCGGGCGGGCAGTTCTTC.

The gene calls are TRBV12-3 or TRBV12-4 and TRBJ2-7; tentative D call: TRBD1 (6 bases). Trimming pared 1 base from V and 1 base from J, leaving 11 bases between. The CDR3 runs 15 residues. CDR3 in amino acids: CASSLGPGESYEQYF. CDR3 coding DNA: TGTGCCAGCAGTTTAGGGCCAGGGGAATCCTACGAGCAGTACTTC.

The chain carries TRBV20-1 and TRBJ2-7, with unresolved D. The CDR3 runs to 14 residues. V was clipped by 6 bases and J by 0 bases, with 15 bases between them. Germline CDR1 is DFQATT and CDR2 is SNEGSKA (reference sequence). This CDR3 is CSAPPRAFSYEQYF. CDR3 bases: TGCAGTGCCCCTCCCCGGGCCTTCTCCTACGAGCAGTACTTC.

To note about this clonotype: Likely a read error: the CDR3 ends without its conserved phenylalanine or tryptophan. No DNA is shown, since the ends of the CDR3 on it are uncertain; the CDR3 is the one TCRdb lists. The V call is TRBV28, the J call TRBJ2-1; the table's D call, TRBD2, was not checked against the DNA. With termini counted, the CDR3 has 15 amino acids. CDR1 and CDR2 from the germline V gene are MDHEN and SYDVKM. The CDR3 sequence is CASSFDRYYEQYFGS.

This chain uses TRBV7-2 with TRBJ2-1, with D perhaps matching TRBD1 (6 bases). The DNA end lines up better with TRBJ1-2; the J call may be wrong. The CDR3 loop spans 13 amino acids. CDR1 and CDR2 from the germline V gene are SGHTA and FQGNSA. The CDR3 here is CASSSGDPYGYTF. The DNA of the CDR3 is TGTGCCAGCAGTTCAGGGGACCCCTATGGCTACACCTTC.

This clonotype was counted only a few times. The chain uses TRBV12-5 and TRBJ2-5, with D perhaps TRBD1 or TRBD2 (6 bases each). Germline V gene data show CDR1 as LGHNT and CDR2 as FRNRAP. V shed 5 bases and J shed 5 bases, with 18 bases lying between them. The CDR3 extends over 15 amino acids. CDR3 bases: TGTGCTAGTGGTCGCCGAGGGGGGAATACGGAGACCCAGTACTTC. Encoded protein: CASGRRGGNTETQYF.

This chain connects TRBV5-1 to TRBJ1-4; TRBD1 is a possible D gene (5 bases). This CDR3 comprises 16 residues. Between the trimmed V and J ends, which lost 0 bases and 6 bases, there was a span of 15 bases. Germline V CDR1 and CDR2: SGHRS, YFSETQ. The CDR3: CASSLEGRGFDEKLFF. The DNA of the CDR3 is TGCGCCAGCAGCTTGGAGGGGCGGGGATTCGATGAAAAACTGTTTTTT.

The chain combines TRBV12-3 or TRBV12-4 with TRBJ2-7; 7 bases fit TRBD2. J lost 6 bases, V lost 5 bases, and 13 bases had no gene match. The CDR3 contains 15 residues. The CDR3 spells CASSPSREGAGEQYF. The CDR3 DNA sequence: TGTGCCAGCAGTCCCTCGAGGGAGGGCGCGGGCGAGCAGTACTTC.

Ten or more counts support this clonotype. Here the CDR3 DNA reads TGCGCCAGCAGGATTAGCGGGAGCTCCTACGAGCAGTACTTC. Translating gives CASRISGSSYEQYF. This chain links TRBV10-2 with TRBJ2-7, with TRBD2 identical over 9 bases. With 6 bases clipped from V and 0 bases from J, the junction kept 3 bases outside the gene matches. The CDR3 contains 14 residues. Germline CDR1 and CDR2: WSHSY and SAAADI.

The chain is built from TRBV24-1 and TRBJ1-5, with a possible D match to TRBD1 (5 bases). The CDR3 contains 13 residues. V lost 5 bases to trimming and J lost 1 base, with 5 bases between them. CDR1 and CDR2 (germline): KGHDR, SFDVKD. CDR3 in amino acids: CATSGDSNQPQHF. The CDR3 nucleotides read TGTGCCACCAGTGGGGACAGCAATCAGCCCCAGCATTTT.

This clonotype was counted many times. V is TRBV28 and J is TRBJ1-2, with 7 positions matching TRBD1. CDR3 size: 15 residues. The V segment lost 6 bases and the J segment 4 bases; nucleotides outside the gene matches: 11. Germline V gives CDR1 MDHEN, CDR2 SYDVKM. CDR3 DNA sequence: TGTGCCAGCAGCGTACCGGCGGCAGGGGGCTATGGCTACACCTTC. Translation: CASSVPAAGGYGYTF.

This clonotype came up a few times. V usage is TRBV7-2 and J usage is TRBJ2-3, with TRBD1 matching over 11 bases. CDR1 and CDR2 from the germline V gene are SGHTA and FQGNSA. The CDR3 totals 15 residues. With V trimmed by 3 bases and J by 6 bases, 5 bases remained unmatched. The CDR3 DNA follows: TGTGCCAGCAGCTTTAGGACAGGGGGCGCGGATACGCAGTATTTT. Protein sequence: CASSFRTGGADTQYF.

The chain combines TRBV27 with TRBJ2-7; possibly TRBD1 for D (5 bases). The CDR3 runs 17 residues. Trimming shortened V by 4 bases and J by 3 bases, and 22 bases separated the two germline ends. The V gene's germline CDR1 is MNHEY and CDR2 SMNVEV (reference sequence). The CDR3 DNA reads TGTGCCAGCAGTTCTCACCCCCCCAGGGAAAAAAGCTACGAGCAGTACTTC. Residues: CASSSHPPREKSYEQYF.